This record covers a single TCR beta chain. This clonotype was counted only a few times. It has no known antigen specificity. Base qualities are not provided; no much larger clone lies one nucleotide away. The entry originates in a study of response to subunit inactivated influenza vaccine (dated by TCRdb to the late 2010s). For the study in its entirety: Deep quantitative profiling of the T cell receptor repertoire was used in the study to follow responses to a trivalent subunit inactivated influenza vaccine.

The germline V and J ends show losses of 3 bases and 5 bases respectively, and no gene match explains 8 bases of the junction. Spanning cysteine to phenylalanine, the CDR3 consists of 16 amino acids. Only the CDR3 part of the read is kept: 48 bases, read in frame from the first base. CDR1 is given as LGHNA and CDR2 as YSLEER, both from the germline V gene. Summary of the overall study and its limitations: The authors proposed that each seasonal influenza vaccination may bring in only a limited number of new T cells.

Libraries came from RT-PCR. The sequencer listed for this sample is Illumina HiSeq 2500. TCRdb ran its own pipeline on the public reads, namely fastp trimming at Q25 and MiXCR clone calling, and kept in-frame beta chains. Rows are unified per CDR3 protein, each entry keeping the most common DNA and genes. Within this sample are approximately 700,000 distinct CDR3 sequences, with approximately 14% of them counted one time only. The ten largest clonotypes hold 6% to 8% of the sample. The TCR was taken from a man aged 50 to 60 who received an inactivated influenza vaccine. Donor details come from another sample of the same person, matched by shared clones. The rearranged chain carries TRBV4-3 and TRBJ2-3; the junction holds 10 bases that match TRBD1. The sample was PBMCs from blood, taken 14 to 15 days before vaccination. The nucleotide sequence reads TGCGCCAGCAGCCATGTTCAGGGACAGGGGATAGATACGCAGTATTTT. This encodes CASSHVQGQGIDTQYF.